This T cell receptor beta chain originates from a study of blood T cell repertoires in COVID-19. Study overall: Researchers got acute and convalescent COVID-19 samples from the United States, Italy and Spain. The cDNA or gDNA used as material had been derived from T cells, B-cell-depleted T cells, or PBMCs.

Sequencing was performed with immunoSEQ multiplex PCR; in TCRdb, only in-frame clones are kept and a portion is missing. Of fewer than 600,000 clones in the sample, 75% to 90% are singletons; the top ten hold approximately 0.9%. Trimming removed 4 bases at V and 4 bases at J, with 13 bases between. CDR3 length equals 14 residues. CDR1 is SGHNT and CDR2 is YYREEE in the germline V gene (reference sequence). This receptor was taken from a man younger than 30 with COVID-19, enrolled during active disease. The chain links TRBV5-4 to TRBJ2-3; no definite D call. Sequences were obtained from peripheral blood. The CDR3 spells CASSARVAPDTQYF. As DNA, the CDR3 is TGTGCCAGCAGCGCCCGGGTAGCACCAGATACGCAGTATTTT.